This TCR beta chain was sequenced for a study of beta chain features in type 1 diabetes. Study-wide findings and caveats: Relative to healthy donors, patients appeared to have naive, central memory and Treg TCRB repertoires that were more similar. Cells carrying high TCR expression could end up over-represented when cDNA is sequenced.

This clone showed up just once. Its target is not known. V was shortened by 5 bases and J by 1 base, with 9 bases between the two germline ends. In germline, CDR1 is SGHAT, CDR2 FQNNGV. This CDR3 comprises 14 residues. CD4+ cells of the naive, central memory, regulatory and stem cell-like memory types were sorted via CD45RO/CCR7/CD25/CD127/CD95/CD27. As every portion of the isolated RNA was reverse transcribed, the sequencing read expressed TCRB transcripts. Average reads for naive, central memory and regulatory T cell samples were several million. The data were produced by immunoSEQ multiplex PCR, yet TCRdb's version contains in-frame clones alone and is incomplete. The table includes about 40,000 clones, around 48% detected once.

This clonotype originated in a woman between 18 and 29 years old in good health. The sample consisted of central memory CD4+ T cells from blood. V is TRBV11-2 and J is TRBJ2-1; D not resolved. The CDR3 DNA is TGTGCCAGCAGCCCCTTGCGGTCCTACAATGAGCAGTTCTTC. Translated, it gives CASSPLRSYNEQFF. Based on the CDR3 plus reference TRBV11-2 and TRBJ2-1, the full variable domain is EAGVAQSPRYKIIEKRQSVAFWCNPISGHATLYWYQQILGQGPKLLIQFQNNGVVDDSQLPKDRFSAERLKGVDSTLKIQPAKLEDSAVYLCASSPLRSYNEQFFGPGTRLTVL.